This passage covers 5 T cell receptor beta chains from one sample sequenced in a study of regulatory T cells in long-lasting Graves disease. Time point described: newly diagnosed GD, antithyroid drugs for less than 3 months. PBMCs provided the RNA from which the TCR library was made. HTBI primers from iRepertoire and Arm-PCR of CDR3 regions yielded the TCR beta libraries. From the multiplex PCR reads, TCRdb called clonotypes with MiXCR, one entry per CDR3 protein. Here the sample spans about 620,000 distinct CDR3 sequences, roughly 15% being singletons. Another study also made use of these data, one on T cells in Graves' hyperthyroidism and ophthalmopathy.

The specimen comprised peripheral blood mononuclear cells (PBMCs), sampled at new diagnosis, from a patient treated with antithyroid drugs. The receptors originated from a woman in her twenties or thirties with Graves disease.

As to this clonotype: Since a much larger clone is just one base distant, this may be a read error. The gene calls are TRBV9 and TRBJ1-5; 8 bases align to TRBD1. Losses at the gene ends were 7 bases for V and 4 bases for J; bases not matched to a gene: 13. Germline V gene sequence: CDR1 SGDLS, CDR2 YYNGEE. The CDR3 contains 16 residues. DNA for the CDR3: TGTGCCAGCGGCTTGTGGACAGGGACGTCAAATCAGCCCCAGCATTTT. Residues: CASGLWTGTSNQPQHF.

Of note for this clonotype: A clone one base away is much larger, so this may be a read error. The chain recombines TRBV12-3 or TRBV12-4 with TRBJ2-5, with D perhaps given as TRBD1 or TRBD2 (5 bases each). V shed 4 bases and J shed 4 bases, with 13 bases lying between them. The CDR3 runs 14 residues. The CDR3 DNA follows: TGTGCCAGCAGTTCGTCGGGTGGGACAGAGACCCAGTACTTC. This translates into CASSSSGGTETQYF.

In this sample, this clonotype turned up many times. As DNA, the CDR3 is TGTGCCAGCAGCCCGGACAGGGTCCCTGAAGCTTTCTTT. Encoded protein: CASSPDRVPEAFF. The rearrangement uses TRBV6-2 or TRBV6-3 and TRBJ1-1; 8 bases agree with TRBD1. CDR1 and CDR2 from the germline V gene are MNHEY and SVGEGT. Trimming took 6 bases from V and 6 from J; bases not matched to a gene: 6. This CDR3 has 13 amino acids.

This clonotype was found many times. The rearrangement links TRBV28 to TRBJ1-4, with 8 bases aligning to TRBD1. The CDR3 runs 15 residues. After removal of 3 bases from V and 10 bases from J, the junction contained 10 bases not matched to a gene. Germline lookup yields CDR1 MDHEN and CDR2 SYDVKM. The CDR3, as DNA: TGTGCCAGCAGTTTTCGACGACAGGGGCCGATAAAACTGTTTTTT. Amino acids: CASSFRRQGPIKLFF.

At least ten counts were recorded for this clonotype. This chain connects TRBV7-3 to TRBJ2-3, with 7 bases identical to TRBD1. Germline V gene lookup returns CDR1 SGHTA and CDR2 FQGTGA. This CDR3 comprises 15 residues. V dropped 5 bases and J dropped 6; count of bases not matched to a gene: 11. CDR3 sequence reads: CASSPQGVRTDTQYF. The CDR3, as DNA: TGTGCCAGCAGCCCCCAGGGGGTCCGTACCGATACGCAGTATTTT.